Here is one TCR beta chain with its context. Its specificity is unknown. This record belongs to a study of T cell repertoires in cytomegalovirus infection. Germline values: CDR1 SGHRS, CDR2 YFSETQ. Trimming shortened V by 5 bases and J by 4 bases, and 12 bases separated the two germline ends. This CDR3 comprises 13 residues. One entry per CDR3 protein results from TCRdb running MiXCR on the reads. The sample lists 110,000 to 150,000 distinct CDR3 sequences, around 30% seen once, with 45% to 55% in the top ten. The chain has TRBV5-1 and TRBJ1-2, with D tentatively TRBD1 (5 bases). The material was CD8+ T cells from cultured PBMCs, obtained from culture after CMV antigen stimulation. This receptor was identified in a human donor in good health (CMV status not recorded). Some clones in this sample may be carry-over from other donors' samples. The CDR3 sequence is CASSYDSAYGYTF. CDR3 DNA: TGCGCCAGCAGTTACGACAGTGCCTATGGCTACACCTTC. The full variable domain, with the rest looked up from reference TRBV5-1 and TRBJ1-2, is KAGVTQTPRYLIKTRGQQVTLSCSPISGHRSVSWYQQTPGQGLQFLFEYFSETQRNKGNFPGRFSGRQFSNSRSEMNVSTLELGDSALYLCASSYDSAYGYTFGSGTRLTVV.